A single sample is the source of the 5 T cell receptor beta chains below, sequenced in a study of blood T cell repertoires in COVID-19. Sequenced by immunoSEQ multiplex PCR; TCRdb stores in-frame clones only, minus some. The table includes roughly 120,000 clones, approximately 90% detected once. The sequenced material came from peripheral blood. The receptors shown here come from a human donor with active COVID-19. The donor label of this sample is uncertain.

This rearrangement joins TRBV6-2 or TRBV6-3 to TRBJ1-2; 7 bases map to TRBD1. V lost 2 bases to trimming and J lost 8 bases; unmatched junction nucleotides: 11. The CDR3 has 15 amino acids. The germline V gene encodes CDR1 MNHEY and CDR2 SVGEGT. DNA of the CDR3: TGTGCCAGCAGTTACACCGCAGGGGGATTAAGAGGCTACACCTTC. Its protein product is CASSYTAGGLRGYTF.

CDR3 protein: CASPPRGAAKNIQYF. CDR3 DNA: TGTGCCAGCCCACCGCGGGGAGCAGCCAAAAACATTCAGTACTTC. The chain recombines TRBV27 with TRBJ2-4, with D possibly TRBD2 on 6 matching bases. Germline assignment: CDR1 MNHEY and CDR2 SMNVEV (reference sequence). The CDR3 is 15 residues long. V lost 8 bases, J lost 0 bases, and 14 bases lay in between.

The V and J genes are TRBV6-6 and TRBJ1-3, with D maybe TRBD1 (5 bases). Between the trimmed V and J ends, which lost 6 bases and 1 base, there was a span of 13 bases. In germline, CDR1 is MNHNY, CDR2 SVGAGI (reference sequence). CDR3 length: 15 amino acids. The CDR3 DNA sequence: TGTGCCAGCAGCCAAATCAGGGCGTCTGGAAACACCATATATTTT. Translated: CASSQIRASGNTIYF.

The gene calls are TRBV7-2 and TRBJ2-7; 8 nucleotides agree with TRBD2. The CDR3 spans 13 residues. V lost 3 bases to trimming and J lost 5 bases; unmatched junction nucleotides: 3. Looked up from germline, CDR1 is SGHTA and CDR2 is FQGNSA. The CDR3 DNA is TGTGCCAGCAGCTTGGGACTAGGGCACGAGCAGTACTTC. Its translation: CASSLGLGHEQYF.

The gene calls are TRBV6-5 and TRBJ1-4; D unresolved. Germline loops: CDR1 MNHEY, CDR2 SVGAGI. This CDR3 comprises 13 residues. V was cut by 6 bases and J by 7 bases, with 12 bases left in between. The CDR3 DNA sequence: TGTGCCAGCAGCCAATCGCGGGGTGAAAAACTGTTTTTT. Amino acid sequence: CASSQSRGEKLFF.